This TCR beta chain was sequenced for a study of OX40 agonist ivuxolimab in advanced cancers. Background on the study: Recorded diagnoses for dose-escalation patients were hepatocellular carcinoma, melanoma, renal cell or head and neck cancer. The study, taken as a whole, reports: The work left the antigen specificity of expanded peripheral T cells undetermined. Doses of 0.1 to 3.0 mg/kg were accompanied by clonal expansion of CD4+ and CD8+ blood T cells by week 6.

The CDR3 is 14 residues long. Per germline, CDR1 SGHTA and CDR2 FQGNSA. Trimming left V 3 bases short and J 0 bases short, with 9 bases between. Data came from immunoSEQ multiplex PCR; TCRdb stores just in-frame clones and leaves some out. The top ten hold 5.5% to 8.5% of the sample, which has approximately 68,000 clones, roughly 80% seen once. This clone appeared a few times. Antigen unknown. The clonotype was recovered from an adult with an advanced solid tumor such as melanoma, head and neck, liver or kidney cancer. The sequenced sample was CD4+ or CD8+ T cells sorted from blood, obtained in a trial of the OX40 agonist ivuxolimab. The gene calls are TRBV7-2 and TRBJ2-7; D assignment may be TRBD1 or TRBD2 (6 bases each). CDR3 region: CASSLTGASYEQYF. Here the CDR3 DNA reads TGTGCCAGCAGCTTGACGGGGGCCTCCTACGAGCAGTACTTC.